The 3 T cell receptor beta chains below come from one sample, sequenced in a study of cytomegalovirus exposure and HLA in healthy donors. The PCR made use of 60 Vbeta and 13 Jbeta primers. TCRdb's table, derived via immunoSEQ multiplex PCR, lists solely in-frame clones and lacks some. The sample carries 35,000 to 40,000 clones, 45% to 55% recorded once. The sequenced material came from PBMCs. All receptors come from a woman in her thirties or forties in good health and CMV-seropositive.

This chain connects TRBV7-2 to TRBJ2-2; TRBD2 aligns across 10 bases. CDR1 SGHTA and CDR2 FQGNSA come from the germline V gene. V dropped 4 bases and J dropped 4; count of bases not matched to a gene: 6. This CDR3 is 16 amino acids long. Written as DNA, the CDR3 is TGTGCCAGCAGCTCACCGGGACTAGCGTTCACCGGGGAGCTGTTTTTT. Its protein is CASSSPGLAFTGELFF.

CDR3 DNA: TGCGCCAGCAGCTTGGGCGACGGGAGCTCCTACAATGAGCAGTTCTTC. Translating it yields CASSLGDGSSYNEQFF. The chain couples TRBV5-1 to TRBJ2-1; tentative D call: TRBD2 (6 bases). Germline V gene lookup returns CDR1 SGHRS and CDR2 YFSETQ. Between the trimmed V and J ends, which lost 0 bases and 0 bases, there was a span of 10 bases. This CDR3 is 16 amino acids long.

This chain uses TRBV7-3 with TRBJ2-3; 8 bases agree with TRBD1. The CDR3 is 14 amino acids. V lost 4 bases, J lost 5 bases, and 5 bases stayed unmatched. Germline V gene lookup returns CDR1 SGHTA and CDR2 FQGTGA. The DNA for the CDR3 is TGTGCCAGCAGCTCTCAACAGGGGGGAGATACGCAGTATTTT. Translated: CASSSQQGGDTQYF.